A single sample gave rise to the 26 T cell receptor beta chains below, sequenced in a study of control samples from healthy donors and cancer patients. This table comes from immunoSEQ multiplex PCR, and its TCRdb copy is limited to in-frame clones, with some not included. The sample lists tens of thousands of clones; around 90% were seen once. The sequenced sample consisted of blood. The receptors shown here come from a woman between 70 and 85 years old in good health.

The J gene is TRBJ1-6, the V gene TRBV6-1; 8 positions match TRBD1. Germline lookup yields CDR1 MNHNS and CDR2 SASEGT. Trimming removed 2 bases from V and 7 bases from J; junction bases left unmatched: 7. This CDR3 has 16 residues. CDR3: CASSEPRGQGNSPLHF. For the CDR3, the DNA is TGTGCCAGCAGTGAACCTAGAGGACAGGGCAATTCACCCCTCCACTTT.

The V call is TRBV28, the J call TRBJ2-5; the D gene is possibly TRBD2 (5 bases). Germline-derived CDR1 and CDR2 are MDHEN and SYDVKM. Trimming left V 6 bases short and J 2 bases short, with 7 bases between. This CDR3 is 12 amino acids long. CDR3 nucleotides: TGTGCCAGCAGGGGCGGGCAAGAGACCCAGTACTTC. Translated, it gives CASRGGQETQYF.

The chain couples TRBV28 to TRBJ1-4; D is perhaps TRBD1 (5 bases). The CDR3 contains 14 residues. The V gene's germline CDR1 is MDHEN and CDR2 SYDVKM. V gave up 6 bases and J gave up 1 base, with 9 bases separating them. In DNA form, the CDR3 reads TGTGCCAGCAGCTCGGGGGGAACTAATGAAAAACTGTTTTTT. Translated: CASSSGGTNEKLFF.

The CDR3 bases are TGTGCCAGCAGCGTGACAGGGGAGGGGGGTCAGCCCCAGCATTTT. It specifies CASSVTGEGGQPQHF. The chain combines TRBV9 with TRBJ1-5; 8 bases agree with TRBD1. The CDR3 is 15 residues long. Germline V CDR1 and CDR2: SGDLS, YYNGEE. J lost 6 bases, V lost 2 bases, and 7 bases had no gene match.

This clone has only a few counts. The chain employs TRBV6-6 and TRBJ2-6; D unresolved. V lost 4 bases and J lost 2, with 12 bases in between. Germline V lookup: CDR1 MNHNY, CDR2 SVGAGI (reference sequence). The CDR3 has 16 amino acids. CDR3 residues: CASSSPSVAGANVLTF. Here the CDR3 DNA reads TGTGCCAGCAGTTCCCCGTCAGTGGCTGGGGCCAACGTCCTGACTTTC.

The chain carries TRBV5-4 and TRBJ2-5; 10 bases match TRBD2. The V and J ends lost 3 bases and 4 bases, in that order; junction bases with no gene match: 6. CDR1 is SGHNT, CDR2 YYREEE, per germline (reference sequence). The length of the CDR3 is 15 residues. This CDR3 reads CASSWTSGDGETQYF. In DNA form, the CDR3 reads TGTGCCAGCAGCTGGACTAGCGGCGACGGAGAGACCCAGTACTTC.

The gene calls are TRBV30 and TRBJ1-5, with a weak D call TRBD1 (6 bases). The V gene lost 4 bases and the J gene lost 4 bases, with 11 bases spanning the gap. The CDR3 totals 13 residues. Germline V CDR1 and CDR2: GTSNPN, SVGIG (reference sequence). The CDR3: CAWTSGQNQPQHF. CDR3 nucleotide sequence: TGTGCCTGGACCTCCGGACAGAATCAGCCCCAGCATTTT. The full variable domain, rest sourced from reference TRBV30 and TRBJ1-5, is SQTIHQWPATLVQPVGSPLSLECTVEGTSNPNLYWYRQAAGRGLQLLFYSVGIGQISSEVPQNLSASRPQDRQFILSSKKLLLSDSGFYLCAWTSGQNQPQHFGDGTRLSIL.

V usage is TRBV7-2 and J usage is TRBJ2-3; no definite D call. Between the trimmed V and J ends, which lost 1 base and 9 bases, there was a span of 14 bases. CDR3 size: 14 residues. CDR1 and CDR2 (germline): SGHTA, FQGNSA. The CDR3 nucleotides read TGTGCCAGCAGCTTAGGAGGTTCCGACAAGACGCAGTATTTT. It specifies CASSLGGSDKTQYF.

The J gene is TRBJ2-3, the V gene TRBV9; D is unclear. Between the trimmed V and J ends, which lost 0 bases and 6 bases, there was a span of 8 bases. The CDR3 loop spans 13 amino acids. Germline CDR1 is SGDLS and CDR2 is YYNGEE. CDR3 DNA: TGTGCCAGCAGCGTAGTGGTGGGGGATACGCAGTATTTT. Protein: CASSVVVGDTQYF.

DNA of the CDR3: TGTGCCAGCAGTTTCTTATCTAGCGAGGCCGGGGAGCTGTTTTTT. Translation: CASSFLSSEAGELFF. V gene TRBV27 combines with J gene TRBJ2-2; the D gene is possibly TRBD2 (6 bases). This CDR3 is built from 15 residues. Germline-derived CDR1 and CDR2 are MNHEY and SMNVEV (reference sequence). V lost 3 bases and J 6 bases, leaving 14 bases between the germline ends.

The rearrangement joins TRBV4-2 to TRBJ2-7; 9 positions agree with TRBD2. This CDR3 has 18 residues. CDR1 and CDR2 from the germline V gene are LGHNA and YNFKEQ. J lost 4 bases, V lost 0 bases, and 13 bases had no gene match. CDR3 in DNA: TGTGCCAGCAGCCAAGATCTCCCGCTAGCGGGGCAGAGTTACGAGCAGTACTTC. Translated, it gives CASSQDLPLAGQSYEQYF.

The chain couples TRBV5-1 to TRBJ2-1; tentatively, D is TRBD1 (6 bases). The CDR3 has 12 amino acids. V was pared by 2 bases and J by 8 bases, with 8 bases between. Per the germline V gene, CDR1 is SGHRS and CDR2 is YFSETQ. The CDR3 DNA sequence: TGCGCCAGCAGCTTACAGGGATATGAGCAGTTCTTC. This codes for CASSLQGYEQFF.

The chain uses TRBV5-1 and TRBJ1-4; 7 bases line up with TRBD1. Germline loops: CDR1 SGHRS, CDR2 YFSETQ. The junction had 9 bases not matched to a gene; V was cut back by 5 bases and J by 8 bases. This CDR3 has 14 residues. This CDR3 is CASRRQGFAEKLFF. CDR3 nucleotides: TGCGCCAGCAGGCGACAGGGTTTTGCGGAAAAACTGTTTTTT.

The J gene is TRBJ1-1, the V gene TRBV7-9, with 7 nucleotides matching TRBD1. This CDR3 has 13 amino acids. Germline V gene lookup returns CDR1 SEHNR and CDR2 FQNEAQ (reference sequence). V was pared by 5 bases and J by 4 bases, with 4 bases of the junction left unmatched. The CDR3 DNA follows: TGTGCCAGCAGCCAGGGGGGTTTCACTGAAGCTTTCTTT. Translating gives CASSQGGFTEAFF.

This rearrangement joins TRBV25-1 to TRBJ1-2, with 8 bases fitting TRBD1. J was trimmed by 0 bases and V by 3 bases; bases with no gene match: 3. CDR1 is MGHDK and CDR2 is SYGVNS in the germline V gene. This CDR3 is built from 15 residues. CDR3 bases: TGTGCCAGCAGTGAGTTGACAGGGGCTAACTATGGCTACACCTTC. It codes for CASSELTGANYGYTF.

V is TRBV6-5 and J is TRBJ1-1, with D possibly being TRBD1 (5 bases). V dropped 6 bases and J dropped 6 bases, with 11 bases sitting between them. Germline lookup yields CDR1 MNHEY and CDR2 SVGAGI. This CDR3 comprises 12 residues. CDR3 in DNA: TGTGCCAGCAGACCCGGGGGACCTGAAGCTTTCTTT. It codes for CASRPGGPEAFF.

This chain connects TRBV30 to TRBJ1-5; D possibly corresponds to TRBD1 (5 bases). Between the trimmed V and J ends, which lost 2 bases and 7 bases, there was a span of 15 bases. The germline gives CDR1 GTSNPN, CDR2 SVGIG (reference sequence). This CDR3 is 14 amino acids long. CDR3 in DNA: TGTGCCTGGAGTCATGGAGGGGCTGGCCAGCCCCAGCATTTT. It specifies CAWSHGGAGQPQHF.

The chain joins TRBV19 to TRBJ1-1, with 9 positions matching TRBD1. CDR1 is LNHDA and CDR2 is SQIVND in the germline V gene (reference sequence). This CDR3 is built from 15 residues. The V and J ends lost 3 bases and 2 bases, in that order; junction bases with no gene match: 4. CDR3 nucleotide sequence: TGTGCCAGTAGTATCGGGGACAGGGCCAACACTGAAGCTTTCTTT. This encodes CASSIGDRANTEAFF. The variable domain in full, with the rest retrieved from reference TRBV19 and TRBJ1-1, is DGGITQSPKYLFRKEGQNVTLSCEQNLNHDAMYWYRQDPGQGLRLIYYSQIVNDFQKGDIAEGYSVSREKKESFPLTVTSAQKNPTAFYLCASSIGDRANTEAFFGQGTRLTVV.

The CDR3, as DNA: TGCAGCGTTGTGGGGCAGGGGGAATTGAACACTGAAGCTTTCTTT. It encodes CSVVGQGELNTEAFF. The chain combines TRBV29-1 with TRBJ1-1; the match to TRBD1 covers 7 bases. Losses at the gene ends were 4 bases for V and 0 bases for J; bases not matched to a gene: 8. The CDR3 runs to 15 residues. The V gene's germline CDR1 is SQVTM and CDR2 ANQGSEA.

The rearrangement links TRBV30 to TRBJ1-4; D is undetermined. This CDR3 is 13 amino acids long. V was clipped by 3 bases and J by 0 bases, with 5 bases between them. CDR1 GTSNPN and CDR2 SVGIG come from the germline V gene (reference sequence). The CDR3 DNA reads TGTGCCTGGAGATACGCAACTAATGAAAAACTGTTTTTT. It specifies CAWRYATNEKLFF.

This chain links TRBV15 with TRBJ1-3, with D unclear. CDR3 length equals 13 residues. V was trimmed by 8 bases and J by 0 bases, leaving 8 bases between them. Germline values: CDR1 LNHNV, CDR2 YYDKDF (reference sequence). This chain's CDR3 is CATSLSSGNTIYF. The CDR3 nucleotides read TGTGCCACCTCACTTAGCTCTGGAAACACCATATATTTT.

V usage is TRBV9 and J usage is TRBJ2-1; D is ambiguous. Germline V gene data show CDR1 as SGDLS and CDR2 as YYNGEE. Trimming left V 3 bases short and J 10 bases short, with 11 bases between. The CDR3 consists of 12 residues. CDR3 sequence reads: CASSEAIGEQFF. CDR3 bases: TGTGCCAGCAGCGAAGCCATTGGGGAGCAGTTCTTC.

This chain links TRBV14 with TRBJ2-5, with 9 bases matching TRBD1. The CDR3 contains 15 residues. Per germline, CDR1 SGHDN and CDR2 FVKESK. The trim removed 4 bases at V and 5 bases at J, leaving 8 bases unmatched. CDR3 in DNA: TGTGCCAGCAGCCCCGGGACAGGGCCGACGGAGACCCAGTACTTC. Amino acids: CASSPGTGPTETQYF.

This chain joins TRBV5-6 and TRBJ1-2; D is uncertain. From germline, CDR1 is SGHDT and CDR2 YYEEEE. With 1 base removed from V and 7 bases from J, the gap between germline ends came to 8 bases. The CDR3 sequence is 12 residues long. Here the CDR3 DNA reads TGTGCCAGCAGCTTGACGGTTAGTGGCTACACCTTC. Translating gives CASSLTVSGYTF.

The chain's CDR3 is CASSYTQGSQPQHF. As DNA, the CDR3 is TGTGCCAGCAGTTACACGCAGGGGAGTCAGCCCCAGCATTTT. The chain has TRBV6-5 and TRBJ1-5; D possibly corresponds to TRBD1 (6 bases). Trimming pared 2 bases from V and 6 bases from J, leaving 11 bases between. CDR1 is MNHEY and CDR2 is SVGAGI in the germline V gene. The CDR3 is 14 residues long.

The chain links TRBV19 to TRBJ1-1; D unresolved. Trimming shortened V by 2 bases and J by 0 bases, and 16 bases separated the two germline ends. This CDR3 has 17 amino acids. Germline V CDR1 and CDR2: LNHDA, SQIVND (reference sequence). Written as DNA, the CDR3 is TGTGCCAGTAGTATATTGCGGGGTGCCGGACTGAACACTGAAGCTTTCTTT. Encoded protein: CASSILRGAGLNTEAFF.